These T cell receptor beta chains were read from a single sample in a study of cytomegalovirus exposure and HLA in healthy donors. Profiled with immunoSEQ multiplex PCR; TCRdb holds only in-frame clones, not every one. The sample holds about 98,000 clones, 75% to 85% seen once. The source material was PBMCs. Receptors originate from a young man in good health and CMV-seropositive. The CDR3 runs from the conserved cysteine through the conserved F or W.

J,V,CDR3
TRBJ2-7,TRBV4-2,CASKEASSYEQYF
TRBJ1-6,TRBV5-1,CASSWISGQGSHSPLHF
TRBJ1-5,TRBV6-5,CASRDRAGSNQPQHF
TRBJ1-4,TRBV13,CASSLGRTRDDEKLFF
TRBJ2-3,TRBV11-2,CASSIKDTQYF
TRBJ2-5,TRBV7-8,CASSFSRGGGAKETQYF
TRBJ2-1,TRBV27,CASSFGDRYNEQFF
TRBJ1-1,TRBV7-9,CASSPQGDTEAFF
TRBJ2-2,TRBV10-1,CASSKLAGAGTGELFF
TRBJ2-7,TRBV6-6,CASSYSSYEQYF
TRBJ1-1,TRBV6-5,CASSPIRDTEAFF
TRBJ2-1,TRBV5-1,CASSLKGGGNEQFF